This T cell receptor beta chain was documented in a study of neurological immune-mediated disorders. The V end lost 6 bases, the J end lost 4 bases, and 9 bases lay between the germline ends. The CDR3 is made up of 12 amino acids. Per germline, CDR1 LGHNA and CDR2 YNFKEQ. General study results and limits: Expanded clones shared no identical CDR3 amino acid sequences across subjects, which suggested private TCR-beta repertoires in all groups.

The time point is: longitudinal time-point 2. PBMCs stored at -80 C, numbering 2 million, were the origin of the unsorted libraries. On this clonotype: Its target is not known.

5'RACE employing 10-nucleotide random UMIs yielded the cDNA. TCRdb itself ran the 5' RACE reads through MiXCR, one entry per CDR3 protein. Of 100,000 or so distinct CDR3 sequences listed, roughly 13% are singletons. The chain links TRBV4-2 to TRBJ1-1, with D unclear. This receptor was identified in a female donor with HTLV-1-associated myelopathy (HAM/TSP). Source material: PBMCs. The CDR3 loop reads CASSRAPTEAFF. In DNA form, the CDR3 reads TGTGCCAGCAGTCGGGCCCCCACTGAAGCTTTCTTT.